The rows below give T cell receptor beta chains drawn from one sample of a study of CD8+ T cells in alopecia areata. Clones were read by immunoSEQ multiplex PCR, and TCRdb kept only the in-frame ones, dropping some. The sample holds about 98,000 clones; roughly two fifths are singletons and the top ten take about 0.79%. What was sequenced was CD4+ T cells sorted from blood. These receptors were obtained from a human donor with alopecia areata. Each CDR3 is given with its conserved first and last residue. A D gene is named only where the DNA matches it firmly. Only some rows state a clone size, as once, few, many or a class for expanded clones.

d_call: -
v_call: TRBV28
j_call: TRBJ2-5
clone_size: -
cdr3_aa: CASSSGDEEETQYF
cdr3_nt: TGTGCCAGCAGTTCCGGGGACGAAGAAGAGACCCAGTACTTC

d_call: TRBD2
v_call: TRBV6-5
j_call: TRBJ2-1
clone_size: -
cdr3_aa: CASSYSRELGNEQFF
cdr3_nt: TGTGCCAGCAGTTACTCGCGGGAGCTAGGGAATGAGCAGTTCTTC

d_call: -
v_call: TRBV30
j_call: TRBJ2-3
clone_size: once
cdr3_aa: CAWSGQTTDTQYF
cdr3_nt: TGTGCCTGGAGTGGACAGACTACAGATACGCAGTATTTT

d_call: -
v_call: TRBV5-1
j_call: TRBJ1-3
clone_size: many
cdr3_aa: CASSLEGPGNTIYF
cdr3_nt: TGCGCCAGCAGCTTGGAAGGGCCTGGAAACACCATATATTTT

d_call: -
v_call: TRBV4-1
j_call: TRBJ2-1
clone_size: -
cdr3_aa: CASSPQGSSYNEQFF
cdr3_nt: TGCGCCAGCAGCCCGCAGGGTTCCTCCTACAATGAGCAGTTCTTC

d_call: -
v_call: TRBV5-1
j_call: TRBJ2-6
clone_size: -
cdr3_aa: CASRVYGSGANVLTF
cdr3_nt: TGCGCCAGCCGGGTGTACGGCTCTGGGGCCAACGTCCTGACTTTC

d_call: -
v_call: TRBV6-6
j_call: TRBJ2-3
clone_size: few
cdr3_aa: CASSYGGTSTDTQYF
cdr3_nt: TGTGCCAGCAGTTACGGCGGGACTAGCACAGATACGCAGTATTTT

d_call: TRBD2
v_call: TRBV9
j_call: TRBJ2-1
clone_size: -
cdr3_aa: CASSVLSSGRSYNEQFF
cdr3_nt: TGTGCCAGCAGCGTCTTATCTAGCGGGCGTTCCTACAATGAGCAGTTCTTC

d_call: -
v_call: TRBV4-3
j_call: TRBJ1-5
clone_size: -
cdr3_aa: CASSQDPQGNQPQHF
cdr3_nt: TGCGCCAGCAGCCAAGATCCCCAGGGGAATCAGCCCCAGCATTTT

d_call: TRBD1
v_call: TRBV28
j_call: TRBJ2-3
clone_size: few
cdr3_aa: CASRKMDRSPDTQYF
cdr3_nt: TGTGCCAGTCGCAAAATGGACAGGTCCCCAGATACGCAGTATTTT

d_call: -
v_call: TRBV28
j_call: TRBJ2-5
clone_size: -
cdr3_aa: CASSSPGAAGTQYF
cdr3_nt: TGTGCCAGCAGTTCGCCTGGGGCCGCCGGGACCCAGTACTTC